The source of this TCR gamma chain is a study of Vδ1+ human thymocytes. V shed 5 bases, J shed 11 bases, and the junction held 9 bases outside the gene matches. This CDR3 is 11 amino acids long. Looked up from germline, CDR1 is EGSNGY and CDR2 is YDSYNSKV. RNA was extracted from the cells and then reverse transcribed. Pooled V-gene forward primers with one constant-region reverse primer generated the CDR3 amplicons by multiplex PCR. TCRdb re-called the multiplex PCR reads using CATT. The data show 25,000 to 30,000 gamma-chain clones, around 20% seen once. This clone was seen only a few times. As yet, its antigen is unknown. Study conclusions and caveats: Thymic TRG and TRD repertoires appeared highly polyclonal. Thymic delta-chain repertoires held roughly 18% Vdelta2 sequences and few Vdelta3, despite high sort purity. Bulk repertoire data may be misinterpreted because of unexpected Vdelta2 sequences.

This chain connects TRGV2 to TRGJ1 or TRGJ2. The material sequenced was Vdelta1+ gamma-delta thymocytes from the thymus. Documented subset: FACS-sorted CD3+ TCRalphabeta- TCRVdelta1+ TCRVdelta2- thymocytes. The sequence came from a boy under two years old who had congenital heart surgery. This chain's CDR3 is CATWAAGEKLF. CDR3 nucleotides: TGTGCCACCTGGGCCGCGGGGGAGAAACTCTTT.